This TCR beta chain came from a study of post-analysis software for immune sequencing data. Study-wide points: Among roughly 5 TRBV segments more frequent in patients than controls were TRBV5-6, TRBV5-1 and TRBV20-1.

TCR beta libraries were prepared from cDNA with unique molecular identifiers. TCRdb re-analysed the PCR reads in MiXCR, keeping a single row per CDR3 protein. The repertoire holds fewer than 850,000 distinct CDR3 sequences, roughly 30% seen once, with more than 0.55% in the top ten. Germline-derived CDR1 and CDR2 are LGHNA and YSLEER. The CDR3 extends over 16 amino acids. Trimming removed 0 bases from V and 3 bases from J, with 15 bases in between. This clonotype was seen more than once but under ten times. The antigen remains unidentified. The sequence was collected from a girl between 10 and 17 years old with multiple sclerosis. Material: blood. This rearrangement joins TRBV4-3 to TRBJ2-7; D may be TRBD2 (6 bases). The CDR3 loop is CASSQDGSSGYYEQYF. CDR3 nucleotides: TGCGCCAGCAGCCAAGATGGTAGTAGCGGCTACTACGAGCAGTACTTC.